These 17 T cell receptor beta chains originate from one sample sequenced in a study of cytomegalovirus exposure and HLA in healthy donors. The PCR contained 60 Vbeta and 13 Jbeta primers. This table comes from immunoSEQ multiplex PCR, and its TCRdb copy is limited to in-frame clones, with some not included. The sample yields over 100,000 clones, roughly 80% seen once. Sequenced input: PBMCs. These receptors originate from a male donor in good health and CMV-seronegative.

The V and J genes are TRBV30 and TRBJ1-6, with TRBD1 matching 10 bases. The V segment lost 0 bases and the J segment 7 bases; nucleotides outside the gene matches: 6. The CDR3 is made up of 16 amino acids. The germline V gene has CDR1 GTSNPN and CDR2 SVGIG (reference sequence). CDR3 sequence reads: CAWSVLSGQGNSPLHF. The CDR3 region has the DNA TGTGCCTGGAGTGTATTATCGGGACAGGGGAATTCACCCCTCCACTTT.

The CDR3 protein is CSVVGGQADSGANVLTF. The CDR3 DNA reads TGCAGCGTTGTGGGGGGGCAGGCGGACTCTGGGGCCAACGTCCTGACTTTC. The V and J genes are TRBV29-1 and TRBJ2-6; perhaps TRBD2 as D (7 bases). Trimming stripped 4 bases from V and 0 bases from J, with 16 bases between. Germline CDR1 and CDR2: SQVTM and ANQGSEA. The CDR3 totals 17 residues.

As DNA, the CDR3 is TGTGCCAGCAGTGTACCGGGACAGCGGAATTCTGGCTACACCTTC. As protein: CASSVPGQRNSGYTF. The chain has TRBV28 and TRBJ1-2, with 7 positions matching TRBD1. There are 15 residues in the CDR3. CDR1 and CDR2 (germline): MDHEN, SYDVKM. V was pared by 5 bases and J by 7 bases, with 13 bases of the junction left unmatched.

The V and J genes are TRBV19 and TRBJ1-6; a weak D match, TRBD1 (6 bases). V dropped 1 base and J dropped 9 bases, with 10 bases sitting between them. The CDR3 has 14 residues. The germline V gene has CDR1 LNHDA and CDR2 SQIVND (reference sequence). The CDR3 sequence is CASSIGQGISPLHF. CDR3 DNA sequence: TGTGCCAGTAGTATAGGTCAGGGGATTTCACCCCTCCACTTT.

The genes are TRBV11-2 and TRBJ2-5; tentative D call: TRBD2 (6 bases). CDR1 and CDR2 (germline): SGHAT, FQNNGV. The CDR3 covers 16 residues. V dropped 6 bases and J dropped 6 bases, with 23 bases sitting between them. CDR3 in amino acids: CASRGQIWDLVKTQYF. In nucleotides, the CDR3 is TGTGCCAGCAGAGGCCAAATTTGGGACTTGGTAAAGACCCAGTACTTC.

This clone was observed a few times. The chain combines TRBV19 with TRBJ2-3; no clear D gene. CDR3 length equals 13 residues. V lost 10 bases to trimming and J lost 1 base, with 12 bases between them. Germline V CDR1 and CDR2: LNHDA, SQIVND (reference sequence). The CDR3 DNA follows: TGTGCCACCAACGACCGGGGCACAGATACGCAGTATTTT. This encodes CATNDRGTDTQYF.

The genes are TRBV19 and TRBJ1-1; 7 bases line up with TRBD1. The ends lost 3 bases at V and 5 bases at J; junction bases unmatched: 12. CDR1 is LNHDA, CDR2 SQIVND, per germline (reference sequence). This CDR3 is 16 amino acids long. The CDR3 reads CASSMQGGAQGTEAFF. Here the CDR3 DNA reads TGTGCCAGTAGTATGCAGGGGGGCGCCCAGGGAACTGAAGCTTTCTTT.

The chain uses TRBV6-5 and TRBJ1-5; weak D call: TRBD1 (6 bases). V was shortened by 6 bases and J by 4 bases, with 16 bases between the two germline ends. CDR1 is MNHEY, CDR2 SVGAGI, per germline. The CDR3 totals 15 residues. CDR3 coding DNA: TGTGCCAGCAGAGTACCGGGACAACTAAATCAGCCCCAGCATTTT. This gives the protein CASRVPGQLNQPQHF.

The chain couples TRBV19 to TRBJ1-6; D perhaps matches TRBD1 (6 bases). The CDR3 consists of 14 residues. Trimming pared 6 bases from V and 8 bases from J, leaving 14 bases between. CDR1 is LNHDA, CDR2 SQIVND, per germline (reference sequence). In DNA, the CDR3 is TGTGCCAGTAGCCACCAGGGGAGGGATTCACCCCTCCACTTT. It is translated as CASSHQGRDSPLHF.

This clone was detected only once. The chain carries TRBV15 and TRBJ1-3; 7 nucleotides align to TRBD1. V lost 1 base and J lost 6; bases outside the gene matches: 6. In germline, CDR1 is LNHNV, CDR2 YYDKDF (reference sequence). The CDR3 has 15 amino acids. CDR3 DNA: TGTGCCACCAGCAGAGGTGGGACAGCCTTAAACACCATATATTTT. It specifies CATSRGGTALNTIYF. The full variable domain, in which reference TRBV15 and TRBJ1-3 provide the parts outside the CDR3, is DAMVIQNPRYQVTQFGKPVTLSCSQTLNHNVMYWYQQKSSQAPKLLFHYYDKDFNNEADTPDNFQSRRPNTSFCFLDIRSPGLGDTAMYLCATSRGGTALNTIYFGEGSWLTVV.

This clone has more than one count but fewer than ten. V gene TRBV5-1 combines with J gene TRBJ2-3; 8 bases map to TRBD2. CDR3 length: 15 amino acids. Trimming cost V 1 base and J 6 bases; bases outside gene matches: 7. Per the germline V gene, CDR1 is SGHRS and CDR2 is YFSETQ. The CDR3 DNA follows: TGCGCCAGCAGCTTGTTGACTAGCGAGACGGATACGCAGTATTTT. Protein: CASSLLTSETDTQYF.

The chain joins TRBV7-9 to TRBJ1-2; TRBD1 aligns across 7 bases. Germline CDR1 is SEHNR and CDR2 is FQNEAQ (reference sequence). V shed 5 bases, J shed 1 base, and the junction held 4 bases outside the gene matches. This CDR3 is built from 14 residues. For the CDR3, the DNA is TGTGCCAGCAGCCCGGGACAGTTTAACTATGGCTACACCTTC. This encodes CASSPGQFNYGYTF. The whole variable domain, filled in from reference TRBV7-9 and TRBJ1-2, reads DTGVSQNPRHKITKRGQNVTFRCDPISEHNRLYWYRQTLGQGPEFLTYFQNEAQLEKSRLLSDRFSAERPKGSFSTLEIQRTEQGDSAMYLCASSPGQFNYGYTFGSGTRLTVV.

This chain links TRBV18 with TRBJ2-7; perhaps TRBD1 as D (6 bases). Trimming pared 5 bases from V and 7 bases from J, leaving 18 bases between. CDR3 length: 14 amino acids. In germline, CDR1 is KGHSH, CDR2 LQKENI. The CDR3 nucleotides read TGTGCCAGCTCATCCGGACCTCAGGGGAGTGAGCAGTACTTC. This gives the protein CASSSGPQGSEQYF. The full variable domain, its missing parts supplied by reference TRBV18 and TRBJ2-7, is NAGVMQNPRHLVRRRGQEARLRCSPMKGHSHVYWYRQLPEEGLKFMVYLQKENIIDESGMPKERFSAEFPKEGPSILRIQQVVRGDSAAYFCASSSGPQGSEQYFGPGTRLTVT.

The chain combines TRBV10-3 with TRBJ2-7; possible D gene TRBD1, 6 bases. Germline CDR1 reads ENHRY; CDR2 reads SYGVKD. CDR3 length: 15 amino acids. Trimming took off 2 bases at V and 5 bases at J, with 16 bases between the two ends. The CDR3 here is CAISEGLRGSDEQYF. Written as DNA, the CDR3 is TGTGCCATCAGTGAGGGGTTGAGGGGGTCGGACGAGCAGTACTTC.

The chain is built from TRBV30 and TRBJ2-7; 7 nucleotides agree with TRBD1. This CDR3 has 12 residues. V shed 6 bases, J shed 7 bases, and the junction held 9 bases outside the gene matches. Germline V CDR1 and CDR2: GTSNPN, SVGIG (reference sequence). In nucleotides, the CDR3 is TGTGCCTGCATCACAGGGGTAAGGGAGCAGTACTTC. Its protein is CACITGVREQYF.

The V and J genes are TRBV2 and TRBJ2-7, with a weak D call TRBD2 (7 bases). The ends were cut back, 11 bases at V and 1 base at J, with 15 bases in the middle. Per the germline V gene, CDR1 is SNHLY and CDR2 is FYNNEI. The CDR3 is 13 amino acids. The CDR3 nucleotides read TGTGCCGGAGGGGGGGCTTCGTCCTACGAGCAGTACTTC. Its translation is CAGGGASSYEQYF. Supplemented by reference TRBV2 and TRBJ2-7, the full variable domain reads EPEVTQTPSHQVTQMGQEVILRCVPISNHLYFYWYRQILGQKVEFLVSFYNNEISEKSEIFDDQFSVERPDGSNFTLKIRSTKLEDSAMYFCAGGGASSYEQYFGPGTRLTVT.

The V and J genes are TRBV7-2 and TRBJ1-2, with TRBD1 as a possible D gene (6 bases). Germline V gene data show CDR1 as SGHTA and CDR2 as FQGNSA. V was cut by 0 bases and J by 2 bases, with 7 bases left in between. This CDR3 is built from 14 residues. CDR3 amino acids: CASSLAQGNYGYTF. The CDR3 region has the DNA TGTGCCAGCAGCTTAGCGCAGGGGAACTATGGCTACACCTTC. Drawing the rest from reference TRBV7-2 and TRBJ1-2, the complete variable domain is GAGVSQSPSNKVTEKGKDVELRCDPISGHTALYWYRQSLGQGLEFLIYFQGNSAPDKSGLPSDRFSAERTGGSVSTLTIQRTQQEDSAVYLCASSLAQGNYGYTFGSGTRLTVV.